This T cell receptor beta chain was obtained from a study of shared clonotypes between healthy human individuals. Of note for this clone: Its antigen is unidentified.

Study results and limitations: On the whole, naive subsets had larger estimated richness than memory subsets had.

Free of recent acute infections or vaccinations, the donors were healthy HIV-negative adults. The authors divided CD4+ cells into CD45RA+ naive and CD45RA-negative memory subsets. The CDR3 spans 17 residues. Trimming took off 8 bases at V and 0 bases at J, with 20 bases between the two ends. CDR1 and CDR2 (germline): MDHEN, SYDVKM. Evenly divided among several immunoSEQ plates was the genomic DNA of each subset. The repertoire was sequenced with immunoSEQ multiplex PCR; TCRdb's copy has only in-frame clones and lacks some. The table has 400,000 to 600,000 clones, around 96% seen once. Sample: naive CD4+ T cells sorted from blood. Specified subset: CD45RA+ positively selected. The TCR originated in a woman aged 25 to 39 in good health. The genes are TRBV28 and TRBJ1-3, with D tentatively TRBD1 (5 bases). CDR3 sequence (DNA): TGTGCCAGCGGCAACGGGGCAGCGTTCTACTCTGGAAACACCATATATTTT. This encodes CASGNGAAFYSGNTIYF.